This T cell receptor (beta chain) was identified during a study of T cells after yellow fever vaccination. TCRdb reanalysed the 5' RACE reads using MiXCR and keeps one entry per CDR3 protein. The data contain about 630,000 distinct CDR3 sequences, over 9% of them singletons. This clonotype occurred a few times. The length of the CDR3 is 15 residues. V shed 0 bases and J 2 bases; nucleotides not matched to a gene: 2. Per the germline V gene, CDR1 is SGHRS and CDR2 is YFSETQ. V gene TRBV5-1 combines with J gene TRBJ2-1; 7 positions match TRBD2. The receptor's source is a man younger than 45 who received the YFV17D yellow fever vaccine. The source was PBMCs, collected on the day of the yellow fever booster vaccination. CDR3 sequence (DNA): TGCGCCAGCAGCTTGGGCGGGAGACCCTACAATGAGCAGTTCTTC. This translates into CASSLGGRPYNEQFF.